The present TCR beta chain was sequenced within a study of shared clonotypes between healthy human individuals. From CD4+ cells came CD45RA+ naive and CD45RA-negative memory subsets. Notes on this clone: What it binds is unknown.

Unmatched junction bases numbered 11, after V lost 7 bases and J lost 1 base. The CDR3 spans 16 residues. The V gene's germline CDR1 is SGHDN and CDR2 FVKESK. Study-wide points: Clonotypes which were not shared had lower generation probabilities than clonotypes that all four donors shared.

Sorted-subset replicate PCRs used about 200 ng of genomic DNA. This amount corresponded to 30,000 to 35,000 T cell genomes. Assay used: immunoSEQ multiplex PCR; TCRdb lists only in-frame clones, some missing. The repertoire includes around 1.6 million clones, around 98% of them detected once, and about 0.45% sits in the top ten. Input material: naive CD4+ T cells sorted from blood. Subset reported: CD45RA+ positively selected. The clonotype was recovered from a man aged 30 to 45 in good health. The genes are TRBV14 and TRBJ2-5; 8 positions agree with TRBD2. The CDR3 reads CASTLPPGGGQETQYF. CDR3 DNA: TGTGCCAGCACCCTACCCCCCGGGGGGGGCCAAGAGACCCAGTACTTC.